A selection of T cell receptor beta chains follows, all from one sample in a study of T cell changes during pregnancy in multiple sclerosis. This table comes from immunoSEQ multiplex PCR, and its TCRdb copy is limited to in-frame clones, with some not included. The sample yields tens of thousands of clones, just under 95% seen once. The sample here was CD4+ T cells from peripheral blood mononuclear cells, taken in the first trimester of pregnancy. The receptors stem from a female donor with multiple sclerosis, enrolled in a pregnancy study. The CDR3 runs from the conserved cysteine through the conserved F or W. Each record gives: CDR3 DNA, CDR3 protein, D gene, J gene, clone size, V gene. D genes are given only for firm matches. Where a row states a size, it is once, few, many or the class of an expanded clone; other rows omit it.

DNA: TGCGCCAGCAGCCGGGACAGGGGGCCCGGAGATACGCAGTATTTT; CDR3: CASSRDRGPGDTQYF; D: TRBD1; J: TRBJ2-3; size: .; V: TRBV5-1
DNA: TGTGCCAGCATCCATTTAGGGGACAACTCCTACGAGCAGTACTTC; CDR3: CASIHLGDNSYEQYF; D: .; J: TRBJ2-7; size: .; V: TRBV6-7
DNA: TGTGCCAGCAATAGAATCGGGGGATACACACACACCGGCACAGATACGCAGTATTTT; CDR3: CASNRIGGYTHTGTDTQYF; D: .; J: TRBJ2-3; size: .; V: TRBV28
DNA: TGTGCCAGCAGCTCGTTGGGGCTTGTAACTGAAGCTTTCTTT; CDR3: CASSSLGLVTEAFF; D: .; J: TRBJ1-1; size: .; V: TRBV7-2
DNA: TGTGCCAGCAGCCAAGATCCCCAGGGTAACTATGGCTACACCTTC; CDR3: CASSQDPQGNYGYTF; D: .; J: TRBJ1-2; size: .; V: TRBV4-2
DNA: TGTGCCAGCAGCTCCCTACGGCGGGTACTAAGCACAGATACGCAGTATTTT; CDR3: CASSSLRRVLSTDTQYF; D: .; J: TRBJ2-3; size: .; V: TRBV11-2
DNA: TGTGCCAGCAGCTTAGGCAGTCTAGCGGGAGGCGAGCAGTACTTC; CDR3: CASSLGSLAGGEQYF; D: TRBD2; J: TRBJ2-7; size: .; V: TRBV7-9
DNA: TGTGCCAGCAGTTCCGGGATTCAGCCCCAGCATTTT; CDR3: CASSSGIQPQHF; D: .; J: TRBJ1-5; size: once; V: TRBV6-6
DNA: TGTGCCAGCAGCTTAAGTGGGGTGGTAGCGGGAGGGCCGGATACGCAGTATTTT; CDR3: CASSLSGVVAGGPDTQYF; D: TRBD2; J: TRBJ2-3; size: .; V: TRBV7-3
DNA: TGTGCCAGCAGCCCCCGACTGCGCAATGAGCAGTTCTTC; CDR3: CASSPRLRNEQFF; D: .; J: TRBJ2-1; size: .; V: TRBV14
DNA: TGTGCCAGCAATCCGACAGGGGACCAGCCCCAGCATTTT; CDR3: CASNPTGDQPQHF; D: TRBD1; J: TRBJ1-5; size: .; V: TRBV6-1
DNA: TGTGCCATAAACGTAGCCGGTAGCACAGATACGCAGTATTTT; CDR3: CAINVAGSTDTQYF; D: .; J: TRBJ2-3; size: .; V: TRBV10-3
DNA: TGTGCCAGCAGCTTGAGATCAGGGATGAATCAGCCCCAGCATTTT; CDR3: CASSLRSGMNQPQHF; D: .; J: TRBJ1-5; size: .; V: TRBV7-2
DNA: TGTGCCAGCCGTCGGGACCCCAGGGGCCACGAGCAGTACTTC; CDR3: CASRRDPRGHEQYF; D: .; J: TRBJ2-7; size: .; V: TRBV6-5
DNA: TGTGCCAGCAGTGACCCATGGCTGGACAGGGGGGTTTACGAGCAGTACTTC; CDR3: CASSDPWLDRGVYEQYF; D: TRBD1; J: TRBJ2-7; size: .; V: TRBV6-4
DNA: TGTGCCAGCAGCCGACAGGTCACAGATACGCAGTATTTT; CDR3: CASSRQVTDTQYF; D: .; J: TRBJ2-3; size: .; V: TRBV7-3
DNA: TGTGCCAGCAGCAGAGGCCGCGCATCCACAGATACGCAGTATTTT; CDR3: CASSRGRASTDTQYF; D: .; J: TRBJ2-3; size: once; V: TRBV4-2
DNA: TGCGCCAGCAGCTCCGGGGTAGCGGGAGGGAGGGAGACCCAGTACTTC; CDR3: CASSSGVAGGRETQYF; D: TRBD2; J: TRBJ2-5; size: .; V: TRBV5-1
DNA: TGCGCCAGCAGCTTGGGGACTCCGGGAAACACCATATATTTT; CDR3: CASSLGTPGNTIYF; D: .; J: TRBJ1-3; size: .; V: TRBV5-1
DNA: TGTGCCAGCAGCACGCCGGGACAGGGAACCTATGGCTACACCTTC; CDR3: CASSTPGQGTYGYTF; D: TRBD1; J: TRBJ1-2; size: .; V: TRBV7-8
DNA: TGTGCCAGCTCACCAATCGGGACAGGGGTGAGCGAGCAGTACTTC; CDR3: CASSPIGTGVSEQYF; D: TRBD1; J: TRBJ2-7; size: once; V: TRBV18
DNA: TGTGCCAGCAATAGACAACCACAACAGGGTGGCTACACCTTC; CDR3: CASNRQPQQGGYTF; D: .; J: TRBJ1-2; size: .; V: TRBV2
DNA: TGCAGTGCTAGTAATAACAGAAATTACACCTTC; CDR3: CSASNNRNYTF; D: .; J: TRBJ1-2; size: .; V: TRBV20-1
DNA: TGCGCCAGCAGCTTGAAGGGGGGCACAGATACGCAGTATTTT; CDR3: CASSLKGGTDTQYF; D: .; J: TRBJ2-3; size: .; V: TRBV5-1
DNA: TGTGCCAGCAGTCCCCCTTGGGGAGATCGAAATACGCAGTATTTT; CDR3: CASSPPWGDRNTQYF; D: .; J: TRBJ2-3; size: .; V: TRBV28
DNA: TGCGCCAGCAGCCCCGGGGGTTCTTACAATGAGCAGTTCTTC; CDR3: CASSPGGSYNEQFF; D: .; J: TRBJ2-1; size: .; V: TRBV5-1
DNA: TGTGCCAGCAGCCCAGATTACAATGAGCAGTTCTTC; CDR3: CASSPDYNEQFF; D: .; J: TRBJ2-1; size: .; V: TRBV11-1
DNA: TGTGCCAGCATCGGCAGGTTTTACAATGAGCAGTTCTTC; CDR3: CASIGRFYNEQFF; D: .; J: TRBJ2-1; size: .; V: TRBV27
DNA: TGTGCCAGCAGCCGACAGGGGAATGAGCAGTTCTTC; CDR3: CASSRQGNEQFF; D: TRBD1; J: TRBJ2-1; size: .; V: TRBV5-6
DNA: TGTGCCACCAGCAGAGGTGAAAGGGGGACAGATACGCAGTATTTT; CDR3: CATSRGERGTDTQYF; D: .; J: TRBJ2-3; size: .; V: TRBV15
DNA: TGTGCCAGCAGTTTGGGCAGCCTTCTCTCTGGAAACACCATATATTTT; CDR3: CASSLGSLLSGNTIYF; D: .; J: TRBJ1-3; size: once; V: TRBV28
DNA: TGCGCCAGCAGCTTGGGCGACAGGGGGCTAGTTGATGAGCAGTTCTTC; CDR3: CASSLGDRGLVDEQFF; D: TRBD1; J: TRBJ2-1; size: .; V: TRBV5-1
DNA: TGTGCCAGCAGTAGACTAGCGGGAGAAGGCGAGCAGTACTTC; CDR3: CASSRLAGEGEQYF; D: TRBD2; J: TRBJ2-7; size: .; V: TRBV6-6
DNA: TGCGCCAGCAGCTTGGACGGGAGGAGGGATGAGCAGTTCTTC; CDR3: CASSLDGRRDEQFF; D: TRBD2; J: TRBJ2-1; size: .; V: TRBV5-1
DNA: TGTGCCAGCAGTTCCCTCGGACAGGGGGGGATGAACACTGAAGCTTTCTTT; CDR3: CASSSLGQGGMNTEAFF; D: TRBD1; J: TRBJ1-1; size: once; V: TRBV27
DNA: TGTGCCAGCAGCTCTCCCGGGACACAAGAGACCCAGTACTTC; CDR3: CASSSPGTQETQYF; D: .; J: TRBJ2-5; size: .; V: TRBV27
DNA: TGTGCCAGCAGTTTTGAGGGCCGGGAGACCCAGTACTTC; CDR3: CASSFEGRETQYF; D: .; J: TRBJ2-5; size: .; V: TRBV28
DNA: TGTGCCAGTAGTATCCAGGGGCGCGACTACGAGCAGTACTTC; CDR3: CASSIQGRDYEQYF; D: .; J: TRBJ2-7; size: .; V: TRBV19
DNA: TGTGCCAGCAGCCAAGAGCCTAGCGGGACCGGGGAGCTGTTTTTT; CDR3: CASSQEPSGTGELFF; D: TRBD2; J: TRBJ2-2; size: .; V: TRBV4-2
DNA: TGTGCCAGCAGCTTACCGCAGGCAGGGGGCACCGGGGAGCTGTTTTTT; CDR3: CASSLPQAGGTGELFF; D: TRBD1; J: TRBJ2-2; size: .; V: TRBV7-3
DNA: TGTGCCAGCTCACCAAGACAGGGAGGTACTGAAGCTTTCTTT; CDR3: CASSPRQGGTEAFF; D: TRBD1; J: TRBJ1-1; size: few; V: TRBV18